The 26 T cell receptor beta chains presented below share a single source sample, sequenced in a study of shared clonotypes between healthy human individuals. The repertoire was sequenced with immunoSEQ multiplex PCR; TCRdb's copy has only in-frame clones and lacks some. The sample holds 1.4 million to 1.5 million clones, roughly 95% seen once. The sequencing input was naive CD4+ T cells sorted from blood. Subset meaning: CD45RA+ positively selected. These TCRs come from a man aged 25-45 years in good health.

The chain carries TRBV30 and TRBJ2-1, with TRBD2 matching 7 bases. Germline lookup yields CDR1 GTSNPN and CDR2 SVGIG (reference sequence). The CDR3 is 15 amino acids. With 2 bases clipped from V and 6 bases from J, the junction kept 10 bases outside the gene matches. In DNA, the CDR3 is TGTGCCTGGAGTCCAACTAGACTAGCTGGCAATGAGCAGTTCTTC. This codes for CAWSPTRLAGNEQFF.

The chain uses TRBV5-1 and TRBJ2-5; maybe TRBD1 (6 bases). The CDR3 is made up of 15 amino acids. The germline gives CDR1 SGHRS, CDR2 YFSETQ. Trimming cost V 4 bases and J 2 bases, with 15 bases left between them. CDR3 in amino acids: CASSPSQGRQETQYF. CDR3 nucleotides: TGCGCCAGCAGCCCGTCCCAGGGGCGACAAGAGACCCAGTACTTC. Variable domain in full (rest from reference TRBV5-1 and TRBJ2-5): KAGVTQTPRYLIKTRGQQVTLSCSPISGHRSVSWYQQTPGQGLQFLFEYFSETQRNKGNFPGRFSGRQFSNSRSEMNVSTLELGDSALYLCASSPSQGRQETQYFGPGTRLLVL.

This chain links TRBV28 with TRBJ1-2; the D is unclear. V was shortened by 3 bases and J by 2 bases, with 10 bases between the two germline ends. Germline V gives CDR1 MDHEN, CDR2 SYDVKM. The CDR3 length is 14 residues. The CDR3 loop is CASSFSALNYGYTF. The CDR3 DNA reads as TGTGCCAGCAGTTTTTCGGCCTTGAACTATGGCTACACCTTC.

The chain recombines TRBV27 with TRBJ1-1; TRBD1 might be the D (6 bases). The germline gives CDR1 MNHEY, CDR2 SMNVEV (reference sequence). V lost 5 bases and J lost 7, with 20 bases in between. The CDR3 loop spans 15 amino acids. CDR3 loop: CASSPGMTGEGEAFF. DNA of the CDR3: TGTGCCAGCAGTCCTGGAATGACAGGTGAAGGTGAAGCTTTCTTT.

The chain couples TRBV2 to TRBJ1-2; the D is unclear. The V end was cut by 4 bases, the J end by 4 bases, with 16 bases between. Germline CDR1 is SNHLY and CDR2 is FYNNEI. This CDR3 is built from 15 residues. CDR3: CASSGTGKFSYGYTF. CDR3 bases: TGTGCCAGCAGTGGGACGGGGAAATTTAGCTATGGCTACACCTTC.

The chain carries TRBV5-6 and TRBJ2-7, with D unclear. The germline V gene encodes CDR1 SGHDT and CDR2 YYEEEE. The CDR3 runs 14 residues. The V end was cut by 0 bases, the J end by 0 bases, with 7 bases between. The chain's CDR3 is CASSLDGPSYEQYF. The CDR3 DNA reads TGTGCCAGCAGCTTGGACGGACCCTCCTACGAGCAGTACTTC.

This sequence joins TRBV7-9 and TRBJ1-2; tentative D call: TRBD1 (6 bases). Trimming left V 6 bases short and J 1 base short, with 21 bases between. CDR1 and CDR2 (germline): SEHNR, FQNEAQ (reference sequence). The CDR3 is made up of 17 amino acids. The CDR3 loop reads CASSPTPGYRDNYGYTF. The DNA of the CDR3 is TGTGCCAGCAGTCCCACCCCTGGTTACAGGGATAACTATGGCTACACCTTC.

J is TRBJ2-2 and V is TRBV5-1; perhaps TRBD1 as D (5 bases). CDR1 and CDR2 from the germline V gene are SGHRS and YFSETQ. The V end lost 0 bases, the J end lost 4 bases, and 13 bases lay between the germline ends. The CDR3 has 16 residues. The CDR3 sequence: CASSLEGRDGTGELFF. CDR3 in DNA: TGCGCCAGCAGCTTGGAAGGCAGGGATGGCACCGGGGAGCTGTTTTTT.

J is TRBJ1-1 and V is TRBV27; D is perhaps TRBD1 (6 bases). Trimming removed 1 base at V and 6 bases at J, with 12 bases between. The CDR3 totals 14 residues. The germline CDR1 and CDR2 sequences are MNHEY and SMNVEV (reference sequence). For the CDR3, the DNA is TGTGCCAGCAGTTTATACCCAGGGGACGCTGAAGCTTTCTTT. Translating it yields CASSLYPGDAEAFF.

The gene calls are TRBV5-4 and TRBJ2-7, with 10 bases identical to TRBD2. This CDR3 is built from 18 residues. Trimming at V came to 1 base and at J to 6 bases, leaving 16 bases not matched to a gene. Germline V gene sequence: CDR1 SGHNT, CDR2 YYREEE (reference sequence). The CDR3 bases are TGTGCCAGCAGCTTGTACGGCCTTCGAGCGGGAGGGTGGTCCGAGCAGTACTTC. It codes for CASSLYGLRAGGWSEQYF.

The chain is built from TRBV13 and TRBJ2-2; no firm D call. The germline V gene encodes CDR1 PRHDT and CDR2 FYEKMQ (reference sequence). Trimming left V 4 bases short and J 4 bases short, with 13 bases between. The CDR3 consists of 15 residues. The CDR3 protein is CASSWRPTPTGELFF. The CDR3 nucleotides are TGTGCCAGCAGCTGGCGGCCCACTCCCACCGGGGAGCTGTTTTTT. Together with reference TRBV13 and TRBJ2-2, the CDR3 gives the full variable domain: AAGVIQSPRHLIKEKRETATLKCYPIPRHDTVYWYQQGPGQDPQFLISFYEKMQSDKGSIPDRFSAQQFSDYHSELNMSSLELGDSALYFCASSWRPTPTGELFFGEGSRLTVL.

The chain recombines TRBV10-1 with TRBJ2-1; the match to TRBD2 covers 7 bases. In germline, CDR1 is WNHNN, CDR2 SYGVQD (reference sequence). The J segment lost 8 bases and the V segment lost 4 bases, leaving 8 bases of the junction unmatched. The CDR3 extends over 14 amino acids. Written as DNA, the CDR3 is TGCGCCAGCAGTGCGACTAGCTGGAGAGATGAGCAGTTCTTC. This translates into CASSATSWRDEQFF.

With regard to this clone: At the DNA level, this CDR3 is encoded by other sequences in the same sample as well. The V call is TRBV18, the J call TRBJ1-1, with a tentative D call TRBD1 (5 bases). The CDR3 is made up of 14 amino acids. Germline V gene data show CDR1 as KGHSH and CDR2 as LQKENI. The V gene lost 2 bases and the J gene lost 0 bases, with 7 bases spanning the gap. This CDR3 is CASSPEGMNTEAFF. The CDR3 coding sequence is TGTGCCAGCTCACCAGAGGGGATGAACACTGAAGCTTTCTTT.

CDR3 sequence: CASSLGVLRGNEQFF. The CDR3 DNA reads as TGTGCCAGCAGCTTAGGGGTACTTAGGGGCAATGAGCAGTTCTTC. This rearrangement joins TRBV13 to TRBJ2-1; tentative D call: TRBD1 (5 bases). Between the trimmed V and J ends, which lost 0 bases and 6 bases, there was a span of 12 bases. This CDR3 region has 15 residues. The germline V gene encodes CDR1 PRHDT and CDR2 FYEKMQ (reference sequence).

The count of this clone is one. V usage is TRBV9 and J usage is TRBJ2-7; D is undetermined. Looked up from germline, CDR1 is SGDLS and CDR2 is YYNGEE. Trimming pared 0 bases from V and 2 bases from J, leaving 6 bases between. The CDR3 spans 13 residues. Here the CDR3 reads CASSVDFAYEQYF. Here the CDR3 DNA reads TGTGCCAGCAGCGTAGATTTTGCCTACGAGCAGTACTTC. The full variable domain, rest sourced from reference TRBV9 and TRBJ2-7, is DSGVTQTPKHLITATGQRVTLRCSPRSGDLSVYWYQQSLDQGLQFLIQYYNGEERAKGNILERFSAQQFPDLHSELNLSSLELGDSALYFCASSVDFAYEQYFGPGTRLTVT.

This chain joins TRBV9 and TRBJ2-7; TRBD1 is a possible D gene (6 bases). This CDR3 contains 14 residues. From germline, CDR1 is SGDLS and CDR2 YYNGEE. Trimming took 2 bases from V and 5 from J, leaving 14 bases between them. The CDR3 loop is CASSVSYRVDEQYF. Written as DNA, the CDR3 is TGTGCCAGCAGCGTTTCGTACAGGGTTGACGAGCAGTACTTC.

The rearrangement links TRBV5-1 to TRBJ2-7, with TRBD1 matching 8 bases. V was clipped by 4 bases and J by 2 bases; unmatched bases: 8. Germline V CDR1 and CDR2: SGHRS, YFSETQ. CDR3 length equals 15 residues. This CDR3 reads CASSPLGQGAYEQYF. Written as DNA, the CDR3 is TGCGCCAGCAGCCCGCTTGGACAGGGAGCCTACGAGCAGTACTTC.

V gene TRBV27 combines with J gene TRBJ1-2; 7 bases are a match to TRBD1. V shed 3 bases, J shed 7 bases, and the junction held 5 bases outside the gene matches. This CDR3 spans 13 amino acids. CDR1 is MNHEY, CDR2 SMNVEV, per germline (reference sequence). CDR3 nucleotides: TGTGCCAGCAGTTTTGACAGGGAGGCTGGCTACACCTTC. It translates to CASSFDREAGYTF.

CDR3 nucleotides: TGTGCCAGCAGTTTGAGACGGGACAGGGGGCCCCTGAACACCGGGGAGCTGTTTTTT. The encoded protein is CASSLRRDRGPLNTGELFF. The gene calls are TRBV27 and TRBJ2-2; 12 positions agree with TRBD1. The CDR3 contains 19 residues. Unmatched junction bases numbered 9, after V lost 3 bases and J lost 1 base. CDR1 and CDR2 (germline): MNHEY, SMNVEV (reference sequence).

This clone was found once. V gene TRBV5-4 combines with J gene TRBJ2-5, with 12 bases identical to TRBD2. The CDR3 totals 18 residues. CDR1 is SGHNT, CDR2 YYREEE, per germline (reference sequence). Germline trimming cut 1 base from V and 4 bases from J; bases unmatched to any gene: 11. This chain's CDR3 is CASSLLALAGGPRETQYF. For the CDR3, the DNA is TGTGCCAGCAGCTTGCTGGCGCTAGCGGGAGGGCCGAGAGAGACCCAGTACTTC.

The rearrangement joins TRBV7-3 to TRBJ2-1; 8 bases are a match to TRBD2. The V segment lost 0 bases and the J segment 5 bases; nucleotides outside the gene matches: 0. This CDR3 region has 14 residues. Germline V lookup: CDR1 SGHTA, CDR2 FQGTGA. Here the CDR3 DNA reads TGTGCCAGCAGCTTAACGCGGGAGGACAATGAGCAGTTCTTC. It is translated as CASSLTREDNEQFF. The entire variable domain, with the rest obtained from reference TRBV7-3 and TRBJ2-1, is as follows: GAGVSQTPSNKVTEKGKYVELRCDPISGHTALYWYRQSLGQGPEFLIYFQGTGAADDSGLPNDRFFAVRPEGSVSTLKIQRTERGDSAVYLCASSLTREDNEQFFGPGTRLTVL.

This clone was observed once. The J gene is TRBJ2-2, the V gene TRBV19, with D perhaps TRBD2 (5 bases). V was clipped by 9 bases and J by 5 bases, with 13 bases between them. Germline V CDR1 and CDR2: LNHDA, SQIVND (reference sequence). The CDR3 length is 13 residues. The CDR3 spells CASYEGRTGELFF. The CDR3, as DNA: TGTGCCAGCTACGAGGGTAGAACCGGGGAGCTGTTTTTT.

V gene TRBV27 combines with J gene TRBJ2-7, with 11 bases lining up with TRBD1. The CDR3 runs 16 residues. Per the germline V gene, CDR1 is MNHEY and CDR2 is SMNVEV (reference sequence). V lost 3 bases to trimming and J lost 5 bases; unmatched junction nucleotides: 9. Here the CDR3 reads CASSFWAGQGANEQYF. The CDR3 DNA reads TGTGCCAGCAGTTTTTGGGCCGGACAGGGGGCAAACGAGCAGTACTTC.

V is TRBV19 and J is TRBJ2-3; TRBD2 might be the D (6 bases). CDR3 length: 14 residues. The V gene's germline CDR1 is LNHDA and CDR2 SQIVND (reference sequence). The ends were cut back, 3 bases at V and 4 bases at J, with 11 bases in the middle. The CDR3 coding sequence is TGTGCCAGTAGTATTTACGGGAGCCCAGATACGCAGTATTTT. Translated, it gives CASSIYGSPDTQYF.

This clone was recorded once. Here the CDR3 DNA reads TGTGCCAGCAGTTACTCTGCTAGCGGGAGGGTGAATGAGCAGTTCTTC. Its translation: CASSYSASGRVNEQFF. This chain links TRBV6-5 with TRBJ2-1, with 12 bases identical to TRBD2. This CDR3 contains 16 residues. Germline CDR1 reads MNHEY; CDR2 reads SVGAGI. Trimming at V came to 0 bases and at J to 7 bases, leaving 4 bases not matched to a gene.

The chain carries TRBV27 and TRBJ1-5; D remains ambiguous. The CDR3 consists of 18 residues. The germline V gene has CDR1 MNHEY and CDR2 SMNVEV (reference sequence). Trimming took 5 bases from V and 1 from J, leaving 21 bases between them. The CDR3 region is CASSNPWVGLKSNQPQHF. The CDR3 DNA sequence: TGTGCCAGCAGTAATCCCTGGGTTGGGCTAAAGAGCAATCAGCCCCAGCATTTT.